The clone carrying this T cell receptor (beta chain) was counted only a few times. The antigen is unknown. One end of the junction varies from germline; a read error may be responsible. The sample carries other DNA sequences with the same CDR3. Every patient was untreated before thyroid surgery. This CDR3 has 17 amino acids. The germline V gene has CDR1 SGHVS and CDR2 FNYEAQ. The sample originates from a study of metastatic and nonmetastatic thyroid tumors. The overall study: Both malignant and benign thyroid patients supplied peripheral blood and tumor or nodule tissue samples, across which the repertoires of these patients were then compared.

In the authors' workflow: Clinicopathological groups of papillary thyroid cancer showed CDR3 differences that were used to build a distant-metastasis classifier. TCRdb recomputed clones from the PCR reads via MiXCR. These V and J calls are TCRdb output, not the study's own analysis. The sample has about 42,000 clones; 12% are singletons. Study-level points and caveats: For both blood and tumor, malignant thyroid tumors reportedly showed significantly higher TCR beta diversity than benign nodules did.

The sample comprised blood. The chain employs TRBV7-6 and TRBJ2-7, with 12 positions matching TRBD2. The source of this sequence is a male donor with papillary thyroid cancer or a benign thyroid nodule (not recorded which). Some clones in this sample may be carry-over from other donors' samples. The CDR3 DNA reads TGCGCCAGCAGCTTAGAAACCCTAGCGGGAGGGGACTACGAGCAGTACTTC. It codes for CASSLETLAGGDYEQYF.